These 9 T cell receptor beta chains were all obtained from the same sample, sequenced in a study of identical twins. TCRdb re-called the 5' RACE reads through MiXCR, storing one row per CDR3 protein. The data contain just under 650,000 distinct CDR3 sequences, roughly 7.1% of them seen just once; the ten biggest clones take up 1.6%. The same sample was also used in a study of yellow fever vaccine responses in identical twins.

The sample taken for sequencing was PBMCs. The receptors here all came from a woman under 30 in good health.

The chain combines TRBV12-3 or TRBV12-4 with TRBJ1-1; D call uncertain. This CDR3 has 14 amino acids. The V end was cut by 5 bases, the J end by 8 bases, with 18 bases between. The CDR3 spells CASSPPVGAGEAFF. In nucleotides, the CDR3 is TGTGCCAGCAGTCCACCCGTAGGTGCCGGGGAAGCTTTCTTT.

This clonotype was observed many times. This chain connects TRBV12-3 or TRBV12-4 to TRBJ2-2; D is perhaps TRBD1 or TRBD2 (6 bases each). The CDR3 consists of 16 residues. The V gene lost 7 bases and the J gene lost 0 bases, with 15 bases spanning the gap. CDR3 loop: CASTKTRGTNTGELFF. CDR3 DNA: TGTGCCAGCACCAAGACTAGGGGGACGAACACCGGGGAGCTGTTTTTT.

This clonotype appeared many times. The gene calls are TRBV11-2 and TRBJ1-2, with a weak D call TRBD1 (5 bases). This CDR3 region has 15 residues. Germline values: CDR1 SGHAT, CDR2 FQNNGV. Trimming left V 1 base short and J 4 bases short, with 13 bases between. This CDR3 reads CASSLGQRRGYGYTF. The CDR3 coding sequence is TGTGCCAGCAGCTTAGGACAACGAAGGGGCTATGGCTACACCTTC. Full variable domain (missing parts from reference TRBV11-2 and TRBJ1-2): EAGVAQSPRYKIIEKRQSVAFWCNPISGHATLYWYQQILGQGPKLLIQFQNNGVVDDSQLPKDRFSAERLKGVDSTLKIQPAKLEDSAVYLCASSLGQRRGYGYTFGSGTRLTVV.

The table lists this clonotype with many counts. The chain employs TRBV21-1 and TRBJ2-1. TRBV21-1 is a documented pseudogene. This CDR3 is built from 16 residues. CDR3 nucleotides: TGTGCCAGCAGCGCCCGACCTTCCCCCTCCTACAATGAGCAGTTCTTC. It encodes CASSARPSPSYNEQFF.

This sequence joins TRBV3-1 and TRBJ2-2; the D is unclear. The V gene lost 7 bases and the J gene lost 5 bases, with 14 bases spanning the gap. CDR3 length equals 14 residues. The germline CDR1 and CDR2 sequences are LGHDT and YNNKEL (reference sequence). The CDR3 nucleotides read TGTGCCAGCACCGGACGGACCCCAACCGGGGAGCTGTTTTTT. Encoded protein: CASTGRTPTGELFF.

This clonotype came up a few times. The chain uses TRBV20-1 and TRBJ1-2; 7 nucleotides align to TRBD1. This CDR3 region has 14 residues. The germline gives CDR1 DFQATT, CDR2 SNEGSKA (reference sequence). The ends lost 0 bases at V and 4 bases at J; junction bases unmatched: 5. Written as DNA, the CDR3 is TGCAGTGCTAGAGATCTAGGGGACAGCTATGGCTACACCTTC. Its translation: CSARDLGDSYGYTF.

This clonotype occurred many times. The DNA of the CDR3 is TGCAGTGCTACCCCCGGGACAGACTACGAGCAGTACGTC. This sequence encodes CSATPGTDYEQYV. The J gene is TRBJ2-7, the V gene TRBV20-1; TRBD1 matches 7 bases. The V gene's germline CDR1 is DFQATT and CDR2 SNEGSKA (reference sequence). Trimming took 4 bases from V and 3 from J; bases not matched to a gene: 6. The CDR3 runs 13 residues.

This clonotype was counted between two and nine times. The rearrangement links TRBV12-3 or TRBV12-4 to TRBJ2-2; 7 positions agree with TRBD1. The V segment lost 8 bases and the J segment 6 bases; nucleotides outside the gene matches: 6. This CDR3 has 13 amino acids. The DNA of the CDR3 is TGTGCCAGCGAGACAGGGAAGTCCGGGGAGCTGTTTTTT. It specifies CASETGKSGELFF.

CDR3 DNA: TGTGCCAGCAGCGCTCGGGACGGACAGTTCTTC. Amino acids: CASSARDGQFF. The chain carries TRBV9 and TRBJ2-1; either TRBD1 or TRBD2 may supply D (5 bases each). V lost 3 bases and J 13 bases, leaving 11 bases between the germline ends. This CDR3 is 11 amino acids long. CDR1 and CDR2 from the germline V gene are SGDLS and YYNGEE.